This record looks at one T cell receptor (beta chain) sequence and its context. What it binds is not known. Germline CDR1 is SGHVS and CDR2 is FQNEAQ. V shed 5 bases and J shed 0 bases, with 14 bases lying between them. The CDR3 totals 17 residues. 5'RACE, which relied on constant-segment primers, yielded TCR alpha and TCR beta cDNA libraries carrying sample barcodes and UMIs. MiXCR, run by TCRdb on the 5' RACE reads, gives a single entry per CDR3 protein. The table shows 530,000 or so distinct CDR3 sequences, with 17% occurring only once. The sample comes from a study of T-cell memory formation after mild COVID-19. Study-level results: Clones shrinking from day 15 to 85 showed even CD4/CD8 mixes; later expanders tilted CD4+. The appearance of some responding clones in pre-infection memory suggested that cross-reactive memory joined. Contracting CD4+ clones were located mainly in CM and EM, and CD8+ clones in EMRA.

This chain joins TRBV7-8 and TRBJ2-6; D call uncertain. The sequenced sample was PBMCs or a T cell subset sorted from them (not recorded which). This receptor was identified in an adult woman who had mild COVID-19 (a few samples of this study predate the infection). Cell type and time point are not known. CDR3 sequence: CASSAYGTLSGANVLTF. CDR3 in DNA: TGTGCCAGCAGCGCCTATGGCACCCTCTCTGGGGCCAACGTCCTGACTTTC.